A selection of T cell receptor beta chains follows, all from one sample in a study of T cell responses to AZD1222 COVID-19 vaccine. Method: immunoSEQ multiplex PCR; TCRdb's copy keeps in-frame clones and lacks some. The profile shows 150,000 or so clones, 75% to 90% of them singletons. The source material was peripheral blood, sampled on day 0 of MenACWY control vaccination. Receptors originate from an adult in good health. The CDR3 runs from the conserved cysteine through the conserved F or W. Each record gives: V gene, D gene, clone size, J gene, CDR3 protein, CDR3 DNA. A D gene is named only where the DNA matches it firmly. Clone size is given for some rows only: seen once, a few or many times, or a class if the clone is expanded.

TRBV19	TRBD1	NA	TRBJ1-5	CASSITGGSNQPQHF	TGTGCCAGTAGCATCACAGGGGGCAGCAATCAGCCCCAGCATTTT
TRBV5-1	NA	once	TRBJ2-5	CASSSVRTEETQYF	TGCGCCAGCAGCTCAGTACGAACAGAAGAGACCCAGTACTTC
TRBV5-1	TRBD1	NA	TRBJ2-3	CASSFIALQGTDTQYF	TGCGCCAGCAGCTTTATTGCGTTACAGGGGACAGATACGCAGTATTTT
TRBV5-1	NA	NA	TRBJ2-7	CASSLQGYEQYF	TGCGCCAGCAGCCTACAGGGCTACGAGCAGTACTTC
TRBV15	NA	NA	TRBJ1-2	CATSRDGRDGYTF	TGTGCCACCAGCAGAGATGGCAGGGATGGCTACACCTTC
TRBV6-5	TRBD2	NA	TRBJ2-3	CASSSGTSGGDTQYF	TGTGCCAGCAGTTCCGGGACTAGCGGGGGAGATACGCAGTATTTT
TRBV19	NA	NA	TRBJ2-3	CASSIEGSTDTQYF	TGTGCCAGTAGTATAGAGGGCAGCACAGATACGCAGTATTTT
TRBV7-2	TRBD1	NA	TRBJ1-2	CASSPGQYYGYTF	TGTGCCAGCAGCCCGGGACAGTACTATGGCTACACCTTC
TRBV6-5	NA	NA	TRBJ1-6	CASSYGGTVRSPLHF	TGTGCCAGCAGTTACGGCGGAACCGTCCGTTCACCCCTCCACTTT
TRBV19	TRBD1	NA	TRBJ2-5	CASSMASGWTGRQETQYF	TGTGCCAGTAGTATGGCCTCCGGGTGGACAGGACGCCAAGAGACCCAGTACTTC
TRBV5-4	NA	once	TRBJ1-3	CASSLQGRSLSGNTIYF	TGTGCCAGCAGCTTGCAAGGACGGTCCTTATCTGGAAACACCATATATTTT
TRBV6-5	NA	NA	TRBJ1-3	CASSYGGEGNTIYF	TGTGCCAGCAGTTACGGGGGCGAGGGGAACACCATATATTTT
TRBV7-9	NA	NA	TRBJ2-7	CASSILRDAVQQYF	TGTGCCAGCAGCATACTACGAGACGCCGTGCAGCAGTACTTC
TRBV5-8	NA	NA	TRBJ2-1	CASSPRGEANEQFF	TGTGCCAGCAGCCCTAGGGGGGAAGCAAATGAGCAGTTCTTC
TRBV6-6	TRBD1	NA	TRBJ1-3	CASSNDRGRVKLYF	TGTGCCAGCAGCAACGACAGGGGGCGGGTAAAGTTGTATTTT
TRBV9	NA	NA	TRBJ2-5	CASSVDGVQETQYF	TGTGCCAGCAGCGTAGACGGGGTCCAAGAGACCCAGTACTTC